Each of the 9 T cell receptor beta chains below was sequenced from the same sample in a study of CD8+ T cells in alopecia areata. The treatment was: oral pan-JAK inhibitor, 5-10 mg twice daily. After isolation, RNA underwent reverse transcription to generate cDNA as the sequencing template. Method: immunoSEQ multiplex PCR; TCRdb's copy keeps in-frame clones and lacks some. The profile shows over 95,000 clones, roughly three fifths of them singletons. The sequencing here drew on CD8+ T cells sorted from blood, taken at week 4, from a patient treated with tofacitinib. These receptors were collected from a human donor with alopecia areata.

The chain joins TRBV19 to TRBJ2-1; the D gene is possibly TRBD2 (5 bases). Trimming stripped 0 bases from V and 14 bases from J, with 20 bases between. The CDR3 covers 15 residues. Germline CDR1 is LNHDA and CDR2 is SQIVND (reference sequence). CDR3 DNA sequence: TGTGCCAGTAGTATAGATCGTCTCCGAGCGGTACCCGAGTTCTTC. Translating it yields CASSIDRLRAVPEFF.

The rearrangement links TRBV6-5 to TRBJ2-1, with a weak D call TRBD2 (6 bases). Trimming removed 2 bases from V and 6 bases from J, with 14 bases in between. The CDR3 has 15 amino acids. Germline V gives CDR1 MNHEY, CDR2 SVGAGI. The DNA of the CDR3 is TGTGCCAGCAGTTACGGAGGGCCGGAGTTCAATGAGCAGTTCTTC. Translation: CASSYGGPEFNEQFF.

This clone turned up a few times. The chain links TRBV6-4 to TRBJ1-2; D might be TRBD1 (6 bases). V lost 5 bases and J 7 bases, leaving 17 bases between the germline ends. There are 14 residues in the CDR3. Germline loops: CDR1 MRHNA, CDR2 SNTAGT. The CDR3, as DNA: TGTGCCAGCAGTTGGGGGGACACAGCTGGTGGCTACACCTTC. Its translation: CASSWGDTAGGYTF.

This clone turned up a few times. The chain employs TRBV28 and TRBJ2-3, with D perhaps being TRBD1 or TRBD2 (5 bases each). This CDR3 has 14 amino acids. Deletions cut 8 bases from V and 4 bases from J, with 16 bases between. Per germline, CDR1 MDHEN and CDR2 SYDVKM. The CDR3 sequence: CASGEGKHADTQYF. Written as DNA, the CDR3 is TGTGCCAGCGGAGAGGGGAAGCATGCAGATACGCAGTATTTT.

This clone is categorized as medium-sized. The V and J genes are TRBV4-1 and TRBJ1-1; 10 nucleotides match TRBD1. Germline values: CDR1 MGHRA, CDR2 YSYEKL. After removal of 0 bases from V and 7 bases from J, the junction contained 8 bases not matched to a gene. This CDR3 contains 16 residues. The CDR3 region has the DNA TGCGCCAGCAGCCAAGAATTTGGGGACAGGGGTTATGAAGCTTTCTTT. It encodes CASSQEFGDRGYEAFF.

The CDR3 region is CASSEGSDILTYEQYF. DNA of the CDR3: TGCGCCAGCAGCGAGGGGTCGGACATCCTAACCTACGAGCAGTACTTC. The J gene is TRBJ2-7, the V gene TRBV5-1; either TRBD1 or TRBD2 may fit D (5 bases each). V was trimmed by 4 bases and J by 2 bases, leaving 19 bases between them. The CDR3 sequence is 16 residues long. Per germline, CDR1 SGHRS and CDR2 YFSETQ.

This clone has just a few counts. This chain uses TRBV28 with TRBJ2-3; the match to TRBD2 covers 11 bases. CDR3 length: 17 amino acids. The germline gives CDR1 MDHEN, CDR2 SYDVKM. V shed 6 bases, J shed 3 bases, and the junction held 11 bases outside the gene matches. The CDR3 here is CASSLSSGRAPTDTQYF. DNA of the CDR3: TGTGCCAGCAGCCTGAGTAGCGGGAGGGCCCCGACAGATACGCAGTATTTT. The complete variable domain, with remaining parts taken from reference TRBV28 and TRBJ2-3, reads DVKVTQSSRYLVKRTGEKVFLECVQDMDHENMFWYRQDPGLGLRLIYFSYDVKMKEKGDIPEGYSVSREKKERFSLILESASTNQTSMYLCASSLSSGRAPTDTQYFGPGTRLTVL.

This clone was detected a few times. The chain couples TRBV28 to TRBJ2-7, with D maybe TRBD1 (5 bases). The CDR3 is made up of 14 amino acids. The V and J ends lost 2 bases and 0 bases respectively, with 8 bases between them. CDR1 and CDR2 (germline): MDHEN, SYDVKM. The DNA for the CDR3 is TGTGCCAGCAGTTTACAGGGCTTCTCCTACGAGCAGTACTTC. As protein: CASSLQGFSYEQYF.

The chain couples TRBV11-1 to TRBJ2-7; 8 nucleotides line up with TRBD1. This CDR3 comprises 16 residues. Losses at the gene ends were 5 bases for V and 2 bases for J; bases not matched to a gene: 11. Looked up from germline, CDR1 is SGHAT and CDR2 is FQDESV (reference sequence). The CDR3, as DNA: TGTGCCAGCAGCCAAAAGAGGGGACAGGATACCTACGAGCAGTACTTC. Its translation is CASSQKRGQDTYEQYF.